Listed below are T cell receptor beta chains from one sample, sequenced in a study of human T cells and chemical hapten exposure. TCRdb itself ran the RACE reads through MiXCR, one entry per CDR3 protein. This table has around 300,000 distinct CDR3 sequences, over 7.5% appearing once. The sample here was whole blood, taken in connection with sensitization to the hapten diphenylcyclopropenone (DPC). The receptors originated from a man between 18 and 29 years old with alopecia areata. Some clones in this sample may be carry-over from other donors' samples. CDR3s include the opening cysteine and the closing phenylalanine or tryptophan. A D gene is named only where the DNA matches it firmly. Clone size is given for some rows only: seen once, a few or many times, or a class if the clone is expanded.

j_call | v_call | d_call | clone_size | cdr3_aa | cdr3_nt
TRBJ1-1 | TRBV12-5 | NA | many | CASGLVLGRNTEAFF | TGTGCTAGTGGTTTGGTACTCGGCAGAAACACTGAAGCTTTCTTT
TRBJ1-3 | TRBV7-2 | NA | many | CASSLEVRRGSGNTIYF | TGTGCCAGCAGCTTAGAAGTACGCCGGGGGTCCGGAAACACCATATATTTT
TRBJ1-1 | TRBV5-1 | NA | NA | CASSLVLRGDAEAFF | TGCGCCAGCAGCTTGGTTCTCAGGGGAGATGCTGAAGCTTTCTTT
TRBJ2-5 | TRBV11-3 | NA | few | CASSTLVSETQYF | TGTGCCAGCAGTACACTAGTCTCGGAGACCCAGTACTTC
TRBJ2-7 | TRBV20-1 | NA | NA | CSAGPGPSYEQYF | TGCAGTGCTGGACCAGGGCCCTCCTACGAGCAGTACTTC
TRBJ2-3 | TRBV7-3 | TRBD1 | many | CASSFQGAADTQYF | TGTGCCAGCAGCTTCCAGGGGGCAGCAGATACGCAGTATTTT
TRBJ1-2 | TRBV2 | TRBD1 | NA | CASSETTGSYGYTF | TGTGCCAGCAGTGAGACGACAGGGAGCTATGGCTACACCTTC
TRBJ1-3 | TRBV4-3 | NA | NA | CASSQDWRDGNTIYF | TGCGCCAGCAGCCAAGATTGGAGGGATGGAAACACCATATATTTT
TRBJ1-5 | TRBV3-1 | NA | few | CASSQGQRPQPQHF | TGTGCCAGCAGCCAAGGACAGCGCCCACAGCCCCAGCATTTT
TRBJ2-3 | TRBV20-1 | NA | NA | CSAPPSADTQYF | TGCAGTGCTCCGCCCAGCGCAGATACGCAGTATTTT
TRBJ1-2 | TRBV12-3/TRBV12-4 | TRBD1 | few | CASSLAGQGAAIYGYTF | TGTGCCAGCAGTTTGGCGGGACAGGGGGCGGCTATTTATGGCTACACCTTC
TRBJ2-5 | TRBV7-2 | TRBD1 | many | CASSLYRGVETQYF | TGTGCCAGCAGCTTATACAGGGGAGTTGAGACCCAGTACTTC
TRBJ1-2 | TRBV2 | NA | many | CASRGLGTNYGYTF | TGTGCCAGCCGAGGACTGGGAACTAACTATGGCTACACCTTC